These 23 T cell receptor beta chains came from one sample sequenced in a study of blood T cells in healthy people across ages. With a J-beta primer mix and a sample-barcoded 5' primer, a second PCR ran roughly 7 to 11 cycles. A single record per CDR3 protein comes from TCRdb applying MiXCR to the 5' RACE reads. The profile shows around 1,800,000 distinct CDR3 sequences, 39% of them singletons. Sequencing was carried out using blood. Every receptor here comes from a human donor in good health.

A note on this clonotype: At one end the junction does not follow the germline gene, possibly because of a read error. The chain links TRBV7-7 to TRBJ2-3; D remains unclear. The CDR3 is 16 amino acids. The germline CDR1 and CDR2 sequences are SSHAT and FNYEAQ (reference sequence). The CDR3 coding sequence is TGTGCTAGCAGCCCGGAACCGGGCAGCCCCACAGATACGCAGTATTTT. It encodes CASSPEPGSPTDTQYF.

The chain uses TRBV6-1 and TRBJ2-3; TRBD2 matches 7 bases. Losses at the gene ends were 5 bases for V and 6 bases for J; bases not matched to a gene: 11. This CDR3 spans 15 amino acids. CDR1 and CDR2 (germline): MNHNS, SASEGT. The CDR3 DNA reads TGTGCCAGCAGTTGGCGTAGGGAGGGAATGGATACGCAGTATTTT. This translates into CASSWRREGMDTQYF.

Only a few counts were recorded for this clonotype. CDR3 sequence reads: CASSLYGGVNQPQHF. CDR3 coding DNA: TGTGCCAGCAGCTTGTACGGAGGAGTCAATCAGCCCCAGCATTTT. The chain combines TRBV7-6 with TRBJ1-5; no firm D call. V gave up 3 bases and J gave up 3 bases, with 12 bases separating them. The germline V gene has CDR1 SGHVS and CDR2 FNYEAQ. The length of the CDR3 is 15 residues.

This clonotype appeared many times. This chain links TRBV4-2 with TRBJ2-5; 9 bases map to TRBD2. The last part of the DNA fits TRBJ2-7 better; the J call may be wrong. CDR3 size: 14 residues. CDR1 is LGHNA, CDR2 YNFKEQ, per germline. The CDR3 spells CASSHGLAPHEQYF. DNA for the CDR3: TGTGCCAGCAGCCATGGACTAGCGCCCCACGAGCAGTACTTC.

The V call is TRBV27, the J call TRBJ1-1, with 11 bases matching TRBD1. Germline trimming cut 5 bases from V and 5 bases from J; bases unmatched to any gene: 13. This CDR3 is 17 amino acids long. Germline-derived CDR1 and CDR2 are MNHEY and SMNVEV (reference sequence). CDR3 residues: CASSPWDRGTVGTEAFF. CDR3 DNA sequence: TGTGCCAGCAGTCCCTGGGACAGGGGGACGGTAGGGACTGAAGCTTTCTTT.

V is TRBV7-8 and J is TRBJ1-2; D is possibly TRBD1 (6 bases). Germline V gene sequence: CDR1 SGHVS, CDR2 FQNEAQ. Trimming cost V 5 bases and J 2 bases, with 18 bases left between them. This CDR3 has 16 amino acids. CDR3 sequence: CASSAIQGWSNYGYTF. CDR3 sequence (DNA): TGTGCCAGCAGCGCAATCCAGGGGTGGTCCAACTATGGCTACACCTTC.

This clonotype has ten or more counts. V is TRBV20-1 and J is TRBJ2-5; the match to TRBD1 covers 7 bases. The CDR3 is 15 residues long. The V and J ends lost 6 bases and 1 base, in that order; junction bases with no gene match: 11. Looked up from germline, CDR1 is DFQATT and CDR2 is SNEGSKA (reference sequence). This CDR3 reads CSAPTGTLFQETQYF. The CDR3 nucleotides read TGCAGTGCCCCGACAGGGACCTTATTCCAAGAGACCCAGTACTTC.

V and J are TRBV7-2 and TRBJ2-5; D is undetermined. The J call may be faulty, since TRBJ2-7 better matches the DNA end. Germline values: CDR1 SGHTA, CDR2 FQGNSA. The CDR3 covers 17 residues. CDR3 residues: CASSLLVWSIFSGEQYF. CDR3 nucleotide sequence: TGTGCCAGCAGCTTACTAGTGTGGTCAATCTTCTCGGGCGAGCAGTACTTC.

This clonotype was detected ten times or more. This chain links TRBV7-9 with TRBJ2-6, with D possibly matching TRBD1 (6 bases). V dropped 2 bases and J dropped 4 bases, with 9 bases sitting between them. CDR1 SEHNR and CDR2 FQNEAQ come from the germline V gene (reference sequence). The CDR3 is 15 amino acids. CDR3 amino acids: CASSLRQAGANVLTF. In nucleotides, the CDR3 is TGTGCCAGCAGCTTAAGACAGGCCGGGGCCAACGTCCTGACTTTC. Supplemented by reference TRBV7-9 and TRBJ2-6, the full variable domain reads DTGVSQNPRHKITKRGQNVTFRCDPISEHNRLYWYRQTLGQGPEFLTYFQNEAQLEKSRLLSDRFSAERPKGSFSTLEIQRTEQGDSAMYLCASSLRQAGANVLTFGAGSRLTVL.

The chain recombines TRBV4-2 with TRBJ2-3, with D maybe TRBD2 (5 bases). Trimming removed 3 bases at V and 0 bases at J, with 13 bases between. CDR1 and CDR2 from the germline V gene are LGHNA and YNFKEQ. This CDR3 region has 16 residues. This CDR3 reads CASSHFRSGSTDTQYF. In DNA form, the CDR3 reads TGTGCCAGCAGCCATTTTCGCTCGGGAAGCACAGATACGCAGTATTTT.

This clonotype has more than one count but fewer than ten. This chain joins TRBV7-9 and TRBJ2-5; 12 bases fit TRBD2. The CDR3 contains 16 residues. V shed 4 bases, J shed 2 bases, and the junction held 5 bases outside the gene matches. The V gene's germline CDR1 is SEHNR and CDR2 FQNEAQ (reference sequence). The CDR3 loop is CASSSGLAGTQETQYF. The CDR3 DNA is TGTGCCAGCAGCTCCGGACTAGCGGGGACACAAGAGACCCAGTACTTC.

The table lists this clonotype with a few counts. CDR3 amino acids: CASSRDRDSPLHF. The CDR3 DNA reads TGTGCCAGCAGTAGAGACAGGGACTCACCCCTCCACTTT. This rearrangement joins TRBV12-3 or TRBV12-4 to TRBJ1-6; 7 nucleotides align to TRBD1. V gave up 5 bases and J gave up 10 bases; unmatched junction bases: 5. The CDR3 has 13 residues.

The gene calls are TRBV27 and TRBJ2-1, with D tentatively TRBD1 (6 bases). The V gene's germline CDR1 is MNHEY and CDR2 SMNVEV (reference sequence). V lost 5 bases to trimming and J lost 4 bases, with 21 bases between them. The CDR3 contains 17 residues. The CDR3: CASSIRGGGPLYNEQFF. The DNA for the CDR3 is TGTGCCAGCAGTATCCGAGGGGGTGGTCCCCTATACAATGAGCAGTTCTTC.

The chain employs TRBV7-9 and TRBJ1-4; possibly TRBD1 for D (6 bases). Germline V gene data show CDR1 as SEHNR and CDR2 as FQNEAQ (reference sequence). The CDR3 has 15 amino acids. Trimming took 2 bases from V and 7 from J, leaving 14 bases between them. CDR3 in amino acids: CASSLRLGTTEKLFF. The CDR3 bases are TGTGCCAGCAGCTTAAGATTGGGGACAACTGAAAAACTGTTTTTT. The full variable domain, its missing parts supplied by reference TRBV7-9 and TRBJ1-4, is DTGVSQNPRHKITKRGQNVTFRCDPISEHNRLYWYRQTLGQGPEFLTYFQNEAQLEKSRLLSDRFSAERPKGSFSTLEIQRTEQGDSAMYLCASSLRLGTTEKLFFGSGTQLSVL.

The chain uses TRBV7-8 and TRBJ1-2; D is perhaps TRBD1 (5 bases). The CDR3 extends over 14 amino acids. Per germline, CDR1 SGHVS and CDR2 FQNEAQ. V was pared by 8 bases and J by 6 bases, with 19 bases between. The CDR3 region has the DNA TGTGCCAGCGCTCTCTGGGGGGGGAGCGATGGCTACACCTTC. This gives the protein CASALWGGSDGYTF. The whole variable domain, filled in from reference TRBV7-8 and TRBJ1-2, reads GAGVSQSPRYKVAKRGQDVALRCDPISGHVSLFWYQQALGQGPEFLTYFQNEAQLDKSGLPSDRFFAERPEGSVSTLKIQRTQQEDSAVYLCASALWGGSDGYTFGSGTRLTVV.

V is TRBV2 and J is TRBJ1-2; 8 bases are a match to TRBD1. The ends lost 5 bases at V and 4 bases at J; junction bases unmatched: 9. Per the germline V gene, CDR1 is SNHLY and CDR2 is FYNNEI. The CDR3 has 15 amino acids. The CDR3 region is CASSPDREGPYGYTF. The CDR3 DNA sequence: TGTGCCAGCAGTCCGGACAGGGAAGGTCCCTATGGCTACACCTTC.

The CDR3 here is CASSLNYMGLATEAFF. The CDR3 coding sequence is TGTGCCAGCAGCTTAAATTACATGGGGCTCGCCACTGAAGCTTTCTTT. The rearrangement uses TRBV7-2 and TRBJ1-1; a possible D gene is TRBD1 (5 bases). This CDR3 has 16 amino acids. Germline assignment: CDR1 SGHTA and CDR2 FQGNSA. The V end lost 2 bases, the J end lost 4 bases, and 17 bases lay between the germline ends. Full variable domain (outside the CDR3, taken from reference TRBV7-2 and TRBJ1-1): GAGVSQSPSNKVTEKGKDVELRCDPISGHTALYWYRQSLGQGLEFLIYFQGNSAPDKSGLPSDRFSAERTGGSVSTLTIQRTQQEDSAVYLCASSLNYMGLATEAFFGQGTRLTVV.

With respect to this clonotype: Its ends do not fully match the called genes, so a read error is possible. The genes are TRBV18 and TRBJ1-6; no firm D call. Per germline, CDR1 KGHSH and CDR2 LQKENI. The CDR3 is 16 residues long. DNA of the CDR3: TGTGCCAGCTCACCGGGCCGGGATGCCTATAATTCACCCTTCCACTTT. Protein product: CASSPGRDAYNSPFHF. The whole variable domain, filled in from reference TRBV18 and TRBJ1-6, reads NAGVMQNPRHLVRRRGQEARLRCSPMKGHSHVYWYRQLPEEGLKFMVYLQKENIIDESGMPKERFSAEFPKEGPSILRIQQVVRGDSAAYFCASSPGRDAYNSPFHFGNGTRLTVT.

This clonotype was counted only a few times. The CDR3 DNA is TGTGCCAGCAGTCCTAGCGGGGAAAACTATGGCTACACCTTC. Translated, it gives CASSPSGENYGYTF. The chain carries TRBV28 and TRBJ1-2; no definite D call. Germline V gives CDR1 MDHEN, CDR2 SYDVKM. The germline V and J ends were trimmed by 5 bases and 2 bases, with 12 bases remaining between them. The CDR3 has 14 residues.

The gene calls are TRBV5-1 and TRBJ2-7, with 11 bases matching TRBD1. V was clipped by 3 bases and J by 5 bases; unmatched bases: 4. The CDR3 runs to 14 residues. Germline V gene sequence: CDR1 SGHRS, CDR2 YFSETQ. The CDR3 loop reads CASSSGQGANEQYF. In DNA form, the CDR3 reads TGCGCCAGCAGCTCTGGACAGGGGGCAAACGAGCAGTACTTC.

The gene calls are TRBV12-3 or TRBV12-4 and TRBJ2-5, with TRBD1 matching over 7 bases. This CDR3 spans 14 amino acids. V dropped 11 bases and J dropped 4; count of bases not matched to a gene: 13. The CDR3, as DNA: TGTGCCGGCACCATGAGGGGGCGCAGAGAGACCCAGTACTTC. Residues: CAGTMRGRRETQYF.

This clonotype showed up just a few times. The chain combines TRBV2 with TRBJ1-1; no reliable D call. Germline V lookup: CDR1 SNHLY, CDR2 FYNNEI. The CDR3 loop spans 13 amino acids. In nucleotides, the CDR3 is TGTGTCCCGGTTGGGGAATTACACACTGAAGCTTTCTTT. Translated: CVPVGELHTEAFF.

J is TRBJ2-3 and V is TRBV10-3; D assignment may be TRBD1 or TRBD2 (6 bases each). Germline V lookup: CDR1 ENHRY, CDR2 SYGVKD. Trimming shortened V by 4 bases and J by 0 bases, and 17 bases separated the two germline ends. This CDR3 spans 17 amino acids. CDR3 DNA sequence: TGTGCCATCAGTGCCCCCGGGGGCAGGCGAAGCACAGATACGCAGTATTTT. Its protein is CAISAPGGRRSTDTQYF.